Shown below are 16 T cell receptor beta chains from a single sample sequenced in a study of vaccination and CD4 T cells after COVID-19. Oncomine TCR Beta short-read sequencing was applied to DNA from cultured CD4+ T cells. TCRdb fed the PCR reads into MiXCR, producing one record per CDR3 protein. The sample records fewer than 25,000 distinct CDR3 sequences, roughly two fifths being singletons. Time point reported: late sampling 161 to 241 days after vaccination in three convalescent patients. The sample's treatment: approximately 9-day PBMC culture with coronavirus spike peptide pools or control peptides (ViraFEST assay). These receptors have no identified antigens. Source: CD4+ T cells from blood, cultured in vitro, taken about 7 months after SARS-CoV-2 vaccination. The origin of the receptors is a human donor who had recovered from COVID-19.

The chain employs TRBV19 and TRBJ1-6; the D gene is possibly TRBD1 (6 bases). V lost 0 bases, J lost 8 bases, and 11 bases lay in between. The CDR3 has 15 residues. Looked up from germline, CDR1 is LNHDA and CDR2 is SQIVND (reference sequence). DNA of the CDR3: TGTGCCAGTAGTATAGATGACAGGTCGGATTCACCCCTCCACTTT. It translates to CASSIDDRSDSPLHF.

V usage is TRBV5-8 and J usage is TRBJ2-7; D possibly corresponds to TRBD2 (5 bases). Germline assignment: CDR1 SGHTS and CDR2 YDEGEE. This CDR3 contains 15 residues. The V and J ends lost 0 bases and 5 bases respectively, with 15 bases between them. CDR3 loop: CASSLAVGRRDEQYF. In DNA form, the CDR3 reads TGTGCCAGCAGCTTGGCCGTGGGGAGAAGGGACGAGCAGTACTTC.

This clonotype occurred once. This rearrangement joins TRBV5-4 to TRBJ2-1, with D possibly being TRBD1 (5 bases). The CDR3 has 15 amino acids. Trimming shortened V by 3 bases and J by 12 bases, and 22 bases separated the two germline ends. Germline CDR1 is SGHNT and CDR2 is YYREEE (reference sequence). CDR3 loop: CASSSRSSRAGAQFF. The CDR3 region has the DNA TGTGCCAGCAGCTCTAGATCCTCCAGGGCTGGGGCGCAGTTCTTC.

This clonotype is judged medium-sized (0.01 to 0.1%). The chain links TRBV7-9 to TRBJ1-2; no clear D. V was pared by 5 bases and J by 2 bases, with 15 bases between. Looked up from germline, CDR1 is SEHNR and CDR2 is FQNEAQ (reference sequence). This CDR3 is built from 15 residues. The CDR3 reads CASSALRVVNYGYTF. Written as DNA, the CDR3 is TGTGCCAGCAGCGCCCTCCGGGTCGTGAACTATGGCTACACCTTC.

The chain has TRBV6-1 and TRBJ2-1; 7 bases line up with TRBD1. The CDR3 has 14 residues. V was clipped by 6 bases and J by 4 bases; unmatched bases: 6. The germline CDR1 and CDR2 sequences are MNHNS and SASEGT. The CDR3 sequence is CASRHGTEYNEQFF. The CDR3 DNA reads TGTGCCAGCAGGCACGGGACAGAATACAATGAGCAGTTCTTC.

This chain connects TRBV5-1 to TRBJ2-5; no reliable D call. This CDR3 is built from 14 residues. Between the trimmed V and J ends, which lost 4 bases and 3 bases, there was a span of 13 bases. From germline, CDR1 is SGHRS and CDR2 YFSETQ. CDR3 loop: CASSRALVEETQYF. As DNA, the CDR3 is TGCGCCAGCAGCCGGGCCCTGGTTGAAGAGACCCAGTACTTC.

J is TRBJ2-7 and V is TRBV7-2; TRBD2 matches 8 bases. Germline V gene sequence: CDR1 SGHTA, CDR2 FQGNSA. The ends lost 4 bases at V and 4 bases at J; junction bases unmatched: 18. CDR3 length: 18 residues. CDR3 sequence: CASSWASLQAGVIYEQYF. CDR3 coding DNA: TGTGCCAGCAGCTGGGCGTCGTTGCAAGCGGGGGTAATTTACGAGCAGTACTTC.

The rearrangement uses TRBV25-1 and TRBJ2-5; TRBD2 aligns across 10 bases. Germline loops: CDR1 MGHDK, CDR2 SYGVNS. V shed 1 base and J 5 bases; nucleotides not matched to a gene: 7. The CDR3 has 16 residues. The CDR3 protein is CASSESRTSGWETQYF. For the CDR3, the DNA is TGTGCCAGCAGTGAATCGCGGACTAGCGGCTGGGAGACCCAGTACTTC.

This clonotype was found a few times. The genes are TRBV7-2 and TRBJ1-1; no clear D. The CDR3 consists of 14 residues. Germline V gene data show CDR1 as SGHTA and CDR2 as FQGNSA. Deletions cut 2 bases from V and 9 bases from J, with 16 bases between. The CDR3 here is CASSLNHQGSQAFF. CDR3 nucleotide sequence: TGTGCCAGCAGCTTAAACCACCAAGGCAGCCAAGCTTTCTTT.

This clonotype was observed a handful of times. This rearrangement joins TRBV7-9 to TRBJ2-7; 9 nucleotides align to TRBD2. The J segment lost 6 bases and the V segment lost 1 base, leaving 10 bases of the junction unmatched. The CDR3 sequence is 16 residues long. CDR1 and CDR2 from the germline V gene are SEHNR and FQNEAQ (reference sequence). CDR3 region: CASSLGGGRAVREQYF. The CDR3, as DNA: TGTGCCAGCAGCTTAGGAGGCGGGAGGGCAGTTCGCGAGCAGTACTTC.

Only a few counts were recorded for this clonotype. The chain joins TRBV7-3 to TRBJ2-1; tentative D call: TRBD2 (6 bases). The germline V and J ends were trimmed by 1 base and 11 bases, with 15 bases remaining between them. CDR3 length equals 14 residues. In germline, CDR1 is SGHTA, CDR2 FQGTGA. The CDR3 loop is CASSLIGGGGKQFF. In DNA, the CDR3 is TGTGCCAGCAGCTTAATAGGAGGTGGGGGGAAGCAGTTCTTC.

Only a few counts were recorded for this clonotype. The chain links TRBV7-9 to TRBJ2-3; TRBD2 matches at 12 bases. CDR1 is SEHNR, CDR2 FQNEAQ, per germline (reference sequence). V shed 4 bases and J 6 bases; nucleotides not matched to a gene: 5. This CDR3 comprises 15 residues. CDR3 coding DNA: TGTGCCAGCAGCTCCCTAGCGGGGGGGCCGGATACGCAGTATTTT. It yields the protein CASSSLAGGPDTQYF.

This chain links TRBV20-1 with TRBJ2-7; TRBD2 matches at 12 bases. The CDR3 has 16 residues. J lost 2 bases, V lost 0 bases, and 5 bases had no gene match. The germline CDR1 and CDR2 sequences are DFQATT and SNEGSKA (reference sequence). The CDR3 DNA is TGCAGTGCTAGAGATAGACTAGCGGGGGCGACCTACGAGCAGTACTTC. Encoded protein: CSARDRLAGATYEQYF.

There are a few counts of this clonotype. CDR3 region: CASILAGARRETQYF. CDR3 DNA sequence: TGTGCCAGCATACTAGCGGGAGCGCGGCGAGAGACCCAGTACTTC. The chain combines TRBV7-9 with TRBJ2-5, with TRBD2 matching over 11 bases. The trim removed 7 bases at V and 4 bases at J, leaving 8 bases unmatched. The CDR3 covers 15 residues. The germline CDR1 and CDR2 sequences are SEHNR and FQNEAQ (reference sequence).

For this clonotype: Mismatch with germline at one junction end may stem from a read error. The chain uses TRBV7-7 and TRBJ2-2, with D unclear. Germline lookup yields CDR1 SSHAT and CDR2 FNYEAQ (reference sequence). The CDR3 totals 13 residues. The CDR3 nucleotides are TGTGCTAGCAGCTTGGGAAACACCGGGGAGCTGTTTTTT. Translation: CASSLGNTGELFF.

This chain connects TRBV20-1 to TRBJ2-2; D gene uncertain. The V gene lost 4 bases and the J gene lost 7 bases, with 19 bases spanning the gap. Germline assignment: CDR1 DFQATT and CDR2 SNEGSKA (reference sequence). The CDR3 covers 15 residues. CDR3 sequence reads: CSATHQRDHHGELFF. The CDR3 region has the DNA TGCAGTGCTACCCACCAGCGCGATCACCACGGGGAGCTGTTTTTT.